This section outlines one T cell receptor (beta chain) sequence together with its context. Its antigen is not known. Following autologous stem cell transplantation, relapse occurred in every patient, and exposure to brentuximab vedotin varied. The data belong to a study of PD-1 blockade in classical Hodgkin lymphoma. Findings of the study overall: By cycle point C4D1, TCR diversity had risen significantly in CD4+ cells (but not CD8+ cells).

Method: immunoSEQ multiplex PCR; TCRdb's copy keeps in-frame clones and lacks some. This sample has approximately 65,000 clones, with more than 70% found just once. V gave up 0 bases and J gave up 4 bases, with 12 bases separating them. The CDR3 contains 15 residues. CDR1 and CDR2 (germline): SGHRS, YFSETQ. This clonotype was obtained from a human donor with classical Hodgkin lymphoma. The chain recombines TRBV5-1 with TRBJ2-3; the D gene is possibly TRBD2 (6 bases). The sequences come from peripheral blood mononuclear cells (PBMCs), collected at baseline. CDR3 sequence: CASSLEGRGADTQYF. CDR3 coding DNA: TGCGCCAGCAGCTTGGAAGGCCGCGGGGCAGATACGCAGTATTTT.